Listed below are T cell receptor beta chains from one sample, sequenced in a study of blood T cell repertoires in COVID-19. Assay: immunoSEQ multiplex PCR; the TCRdb copy retains only in-frame clones and omits some. The table has some 510,000 clones, 88% seen once. Source material: PBMCs or T cells enriched from blood (not recorded which). These receptors were taken from a woman aged 40 to 50 who had recovered from COVID-19. Both conserved end residues are trimmed from each CDR3. Each record gives: J gene, CDR3 length, D gene, V gene, CDR3 protein. A D gene is named only where the DNA matches it firmly.

TRBJ2-2	14	TRBD2	TRBV10-1	ASSEGLAANTGELF
TRBJ1-1	11	TRBD1	TRBV5-4	ASSQGDSPEAF
TRBJ2-7	14	TRBD1	TRBV11-2	ASSLAGQGGSYEQY
TRBJ2-3	12	.	TRBV9	ASSEGQTGTLQY
TRBJ2-5	13	TRBD2	TRBV11-2	ASSSLGAGAETQY
TRBJ2-5	12	.	TRBV20-1	SASIARDKETQY
TRBJ1-1	10	.	TRBV7-9	AIAREATEAF
TRBJ2-7	12	.	TRBV6-2/TRBV6-3	ASSYGRASYEQY
TRBJ2-1	13	TRBD2	TRBV7-2	ASSFLAEPYNEQF
TRBJ2-1	13	TRBD1	TRBV25-1	ASSGGTGAYNEQF
TRBJ2-7	13	.	TRBV4-3	ASSQDGTGKYEQY
TRBJ2-3	10	.	TRBV5-5	ASRTDRDTQY
TRBJ2-2	15	.	TRBV10-1	ASSESLEGPDTGELF
TRBJ2-7	12	TRBD2	TRBV6-5	ASSPGGTAYEQY
TRBJ2-4	11	.	TRBV12-3/TRBV12-4	ASSLSGKNIQY
TRBJ2-7	9	.	TRBV29-1	SVQFTGLQY
TRBJ2-5	12	.	TRBV7-8	ASSLGGITETQY
TRBJ2-2	13	.	TRBV5-1	ASRLPDLDTGELF
TRBJ2-1	13	.	TRBV6-1	ASSELQTRYNEQF
TRBJ1-2	12	TRBD1	TRBV6-5	ASRPDRVGYGYT
TRBJ2-1	14	TRBD2	TRBV7-7	ASSQSLAGHYNEQF
TRBJ2-7	16	TRBD2	TRBV3-1/TRBV3-2	ASSHLPGTSGKMGEQY
TRBJ2-1	14	.	TRBV7-2	ASSPLGGGPRNEQF
TRBJ2-5	12	TRBD2	TRBV5-1	ASSLAAGDVTQY
TRBJ2-7	13	.	TRBV27	ASSQNLISWYEQY
TRBJ2-2	10	.	TRBV29-1	SAAAGIGELF
TRBJ1-3	12	TRBD1	TRBV7-8	ASSSGQGGNTIY
TRBJ1-1	15	.	TRBV5-8	ASSLAAGEIKDTEAF
TRBJ1-1	12	TRBD1	TRBV6-5	ASSFQGARTEAF
TRBJ1-1	10	TRBD1	TRBV7-8	ASSLATGLAF
TRBJ2-3	10	.	TRBV24-1	ATSTSTDTQY
TRBJ1-6	11	.	TRBV7-9	ATDVGGNSPLH
TRBJ1-2	12	TRBD1	TRBV15	ATSRPGTGHGYT
TRBJ2-1	12	TRBD2	TRBV5-1	ASSLGSSGNEQF
TRBJ1-2	15	TRBD1	TRBV7-9	ASSPPMVRQGLYGYT
TRBJ1-3	13	TRBD1	TRBV11-2	ASSTTGGAGNTIY
TRBJ1-2	10	.	TRBV29-1	SVEAGLYGYT
TRBJ2-5	14	TRBD2	TRBV10-2	ASRLTSGSQEETQY
TRBJ1-4	13	TRBD1	TRBV30	AWSVVGQGDEKLF
TRBJ1-5	13	TRBD1	TRBV27	ASSSGTGGIQPQH
TRBJ2-2	13	.	TRBV2	ASTRPSRLGGELF
TRBJ1-5	13	.	TRBV7-8	ASSLGGHSNQPQH
TRBJ2-1	13	.	TRBV11-2	ASSFGLPSSNEQF
TRBJ2-1	11	.	TRBV5-1	ASRPTEYNEQF
TRBJ2-7	14	TRBD1	TRBV15	ATSRAQNRGFYEQY
TRBJ2-7	12	.	TRBV4-1	ASSQDGRDYEQY